This T cell receptor (beta chain) was recovered during a study of radiation and T cells in renal cell carcinoma. The treatment here: treatment-naive control, cytoreductive nephrectomy. The CDR3 sequence is 17 residues long. V lost 10 bases, J lost 3 bases, and 13 bases stayed unmatched. Germline V gives CDR1 ENHRY, CDR2 SYGVKD. The method was immunoSEQ multiplex PCR; TCRdb's version includes in-frame clones alone and lacks a portion of them. Of under 11,000 clones in the sample, 50% to 65% were seen once. The chain employs TRBV10-3 and TRBJ2-3; 13 nucleotides align to TRBD2. The clonotype was recovered from a man aged 40-49 years with renal cell carcinoma. Sequencing used tumor tissue, obtained from a patient whose treatment was nephrectomy without radiotherapy. The chain's CDR3 is CATGLAGVSRVTDTQYF. The CDR3 DNA is TGTGCCACCGGACTAGCGGGAGTTAGTCGTGTGACAGATACGCAGTATTTT.